This TCR beta chain is drawn from a study of cytomegalovirus exposure and HLA in healthy donors. About this clone: Its antigen is unidentified.

Vbeta (60) and Jbeta (13) primers were used in the PCR. The method was immunoSEQ multiplex PCR; TCRdb's version includes in-frame clones alone and lacks a portion of them. The table has some 150,000 clones, around 75% seen once; the top ten hold 6% to 8.5%. Points from the study as a whole: An Asian-associated ancestry cluster reportedly showed fewer N-insertions than the roughly 670-donor mean in a later analysis.

The sequenced sample was PBMCs. The sequence was collected from a man younger than 45 in good health and CMV-seropositive.

The DNA of the CDR3 is TGTGCCAGCAGTTATTCCGGACTTTCGGCAGATACGCAGTATTTT. Translated: CASSYSGLSADTQYF. The chain joins TRBV6-5 to TRBJ2-3; D is perhaps TRBD2 (5 bases). The V and J ends lost 3 bases and 4 bases respectively, with 14 bases between them. Germline V gives CDR1 MNHEY, CDR2 SVGAGI. This CDR3 has 15 amino acids.